Included here is one T cell receptor (beta chain) sequence, with context. As yet, its antigen is unknown. The record originates from a study of T cells in localized non-small cell lung cancer. Study findings and constraints: Heterogeneity remains possible, as sequencing covered one tumor region only. Tumor showed lower T cell clonality than uninvolved adjacent lung, where it was highest. For the top 100 tumor clones, a median approximately 59 also appeared in adjacent lung. With higher T cell density in blood came longer overall survival.

Measured with immunoSEQ multiplex PCR; TCRdb has only the in-frame clones, and not every one. Among some 28,000 clones listed, about 90% were seen once. The length of the CDR3 is 13 residues. Germline lookup yields CDR1 SQVTM and CDR2 ANQGSEA. The specimen comprised peripheral blood, sampled before any cancer treatment. V and J are TRBV29-1 and TRBJ2-1, with 16 bases fitting TRBD2. This clonotype was sampled from a woman between 18 and 50 years old with stage I lung adenocarcinoma. CDR3 in amino acids: CSGLAGGGNEQFF. CDR3 DNA: TGCTCGGGACTAGCGGGAGGGGGTAATGAGCAGTTCTTC.